One sample yielded the 26 T cell receptor beta chains listed below, sequenced in a study (dated by TCRdb to 2016 to 2018). Preparation of the library involved RT-PCR. The sequencer listed for this sample is Illumina MiSeq. TCRdb reran the public reads through fastp at Q25 and MiXCR, keeping productive beta chains. Rows with one shared CDR3 protein collapse into an entry with the most common genes and DNA. The sample table holds about 700,000 distinct CDR3 sequences, of which around 14% were seen once. Jointly, the top ten make up roughly 3.9% of the sample. The sequencing input was memory CD4+ T cells from blood. These TCRs come from a female donor in good health, serving as a healthy control.

This clonotype was observed at least ten times. The J gene is TRBJ1-4, the V gene TRBV6-6; TRBD1 is a possible D gene (6 bases). V lost 2 bases to trimming and J lost 8 bases, with 24 bases between them. This CDR3 region has 18 residues. Germline V gene data show CDR1 as MNHNY and CDR2 as SVGAGI (reference sequence). The CDR3 sequence is CASSYGGRRDPGLEKLFF. The CDR3 DNA reads as TGTGCCAGCAGTTACGGGGGCCGGCGGGACCCTGGTTTGGAAAAACTGTTTTTT.

This clonotype was seen a few times. J is TRBJ1-2 and V is TRBV4-3; no clear D gene. CDR3 length: 17 amino acids. CDR1 is LGHNA, CDR2 YSLEER, per germline. The V end was cut by 1 base, the J end by 6 bases, with 21 bases between. The CDR3, as DNA: TGCGCCAGCAGCCAAGGGTTGGCGAGGGTGGGGTGGGATGGCTACACCTTC. This codes for CASSQGLARVGWDGYTF.

V and J are TRBV6-6 and TRBJ1-2; 7 bases align to TRBD1. After removal of 7 bases from V and 6 bases from J, the junction contained 14 bases not matched to a gene. This CDR3 comprises 15 residues. Germline values: CDR1 MNHNY, CDR2 SVGAGI (reference sequence). In DNA, the CDR3 is TGTGCCAGCACCGACCCTACGCAGGGGGAGGATGGCTACACCTTC. Translated: CASTDPTQGEDGYTF.

The V and J genes are TRBV29-1 and TRBJ1-5; D is perhaps TRBD1 (6 bases). The CDR3 extends over 12 amino acids. CDR1 is SQVTM and CDR2 is ANQGSEA in the germline V gene. The germline V and J ends were trimmed by 6 bases and 3 bases, with 9 bases remaining between them. CDR3: CSVGQTNQPQHF. Written as DNA, the CDR3 is TGCAGCGTCGGACAGACCAATCAGCCCCAGCATTTT.

This clonotype was counted ten times or more. V and J are TRBV10-3 and TRBJ1-2; TRBD1 matches 8 bases. The CDR3 sequence is 13 residues long. Trimming at V came to 7 bases and at J to 7 bases, leaving 8 bases not matched to a gene. Germline CDR1 and CDR2: ENHRY and SYGVKD. CDR3 amino acids: CAITPGGKGGYTF. The CDR3 DNA reads as TGTGCCATCACCCCAGGGGGCAAGGGTGGCTACACCTTC.

V is TRBV6-5 and J is TRBJ1-1; the D gene is possibly TRBD1 (6 bases). The ends were cut back, 5 bases at V and 1 base at J, with 14 bases in the middle. The germline V gene has CDR1 MNHEY and CDR2 SVGAGI. The CDR3 sequence is 15 residues long. This chain's CDR3 is CASSIGQYTNTEAFF. CDR3 in DNA: TGTGCCAGCAGTATCGGACAGTATACGAACACTGAAGCTTTCTTT.

CDR3 residues: CATSDSRTGAVNQPQHF. CDR3 DNA: TGTGCCACCAGTGATTCTCGGACAGGGGCCGTAAATCAGCCCCAGCATTTT. J is TRBJ1-5 and V is TRBV24-1, with 9 bases identical to TRBD1. In germline, CDR1 is KGHDR, CDR2 SFDVKD. This CDR3 contains 17 residues. Trimming took 2 bases from V and 4 from J; bases not matched to a gene: 8.

The chain combines TRBV30 with TRBJ1-4; D call uncertain. The V gene lost 3 bases and the J gene lost 3 bases, with 11 bases spanning the gap. From germline, CDR1 is GTSNPN and CDR2 SVGIG (reference sequence). The CDR3 has 14 amino acids. The CDR3 reads CAWSQIGANEKLFF. CDR3 nucleotides: TGTGCCTGGAGCCAAATCGGGGCTAATGAAAAACTGTTTTTT.

This clonotype was observed a few times. This chain links TRBV5-8 with TRBJ2-1; perhaps TRBD1 as D (5 bases). Trimming took 0 bases from V and 3 from J, leaving 10 bases between them. Per the germline V gene, CDR1 is SGHTS and CDR2 is YDEGEE. The CDR3 is 15 residues long. As DNA, the CDR3 is TGTGCCAGCAGCTTGGGGACACCGAACTACAATGAGCAGTTCTTC. Encoded protein: CASSLGTPNYNEQFF.

This clonotype was seen only a few times. CDR3 region: CASSAGHGPGNTIYF. The CDR3 nucleotides are TGTGCCAGCAGCGCCGGACACGGTCCTGGAAACACCATATATTTT. The chain combines TRBV27 with TRBJ1-3; possible D gene TRBD1, 5 bases. This CDR3 has 15 residues. The germline V gene encodes CDR1 MNHEY and CDR2 SMNVEV (reference sequence). Trimming took 6 bases from V and 2 from J, leaving 14 bases between them.

This chain joins TRBV24-1 and TRBJ2-1, with a weak D call TRBD1 (5 bases). The CDR3 loop spans 14 amino acids. Germline CDR1 reads KGHDR; CDR2 reads SFDVKD. Trimming shortened V by 6 bases and J by 2 bases, and 10 bases separated the two germline ends. CDR3 sequence (DNA): TGTGCCACCAGTAAGGGGATCACCTACAATGAGCAGTTCTTC. This codes for CATSKGITYNEQFF.

This clonotype was detected only a few times. The chain joins TRBV20-1 to TRBJ2-2, with 8 nucleotides matching TRBD2. The CDR3 extends over 17 amino acids. Germline V gene lookup returns CDR1 DFQATT and CDR2 SNEGSKA (reference sequence). V was pared by 0 bases and J by 7 bases, with 13 bases of the junction left unmatched. The CDR3 reads CSARDRTSAGGIGELFF. DNA for the CDR3: TGCAGTGCTAGAGATCGAACCTCCGCGGGAGGAATCGGGGAGCTGTTTTTT.

In this sample, this clonotype turned up many times. The gene calls are TRBV9 and TRBJ2-3, with TRBD2 matching 7 bases. The CDR3 contains 15 residues. CDR1 is SGDLS, CDR2 YYNGEE, per germline. V dropped 1 base and J dropped 5; count of bases not matched to a gene: 7. DNA for the CDR3: TGTGCCAGCAGCGTAAGTCCCCGGGAGGAAGATACGCAGTATTTT. This encodes CASSVSPREEDTQYF.

In its sample, this clonotype was seen a few times. This chain links TRBV28 with TRBJ1-1; TRBD1 is a possible D gene (5 bases). Trimming shortened V by 1 base and J by 5 bases, and 14 bases separated the two germline ends. Germline V gene data show CDR1 as MDHEN and CDR2 as SYDVKM. The CDR3 length is 15 residues. DNA of the CDR3: TGTGCCAGCAGTTTATTGGGGGAAGGAAGGACTGAAGCTTTCTTT. Protein sequence: CASSLLGEGRTEAFF.

There are many counts of this clonotype. V and J are TRBV6-6 and TRBJ2-4; TRBD1 aligns across 8 bases. The CDR3 sequence is 15 residues long. The J segment lost 3 bases and the V segment lost 5 bases, leaving 6 bases of the junction unmatched. Germline CDR1 MNHNY, CDR2 SVGAGI (reference sequence). The CDR3 DNA follows: TGTGCCAGCAGTGACCCGACAGGGGTCAAAAACATTCAGTACTTC. Amino acids: CASSDPTGVKNIQYF.

This clonotype was detected a few times. The V and J genes are TRBV5-6 and TRBJ1-4, with D possibly TRBD1 on 5 matching bases. Between the trimmed V and J ends, which lost 6 bases and 7 bases, there was a span of 25 bases. In germline, CDR1 is SGHDT, CDR2 YYEEEE. The length of the CDR3 is 17 residues. Here the CDR3 DNA reads TGTGCCAGCACCCGCCGGGACGCCTACCCTTGGGGTGAAAAACTGTTTTTT. Protein: CASTRRDAYPWGEKLFF.

This clonotype has a count of ten or more. The rearrangement links TRBV5-1 to TRBJ1-1, with a possible D match to TRBD1 (5 bases). This CDR3 spans 15 amino acids. The ends were cut back, 0 bases at V and 5 bases at J, with 14 bases in the middle. Germline CDR1 SGHRS, CDR2 YFSETQ. CDR3 protein: CASSLEGPGRTEAFF. The CDR3 nucleotides are TGCGCCAGCAGCTTGGAGGGTCCAGGGAGGACTGAAGCTTTCTTT. The entire variable domain, with the rest obtained from reference TRBV5-1 and TRBJ1-1, is as follows: KAGVTQTPRYLIKTRGQQVTLSCSPISGHRSVSWYQQTPGQGLQFLFEYFSETQRNKGNFPGRFSGRQFSNSRSEMNVSTLELGDSALYLCASSLEGPGRTEAFFGQGTRLTVV.

The rearrangement joins TRBV4-2 to TRBJ1-1; weak D call: TRBD1 (5 bases). Trimming pared 6 bases from V and 3 bases from J, leaving 11 bases between. The germline gives CDR1 LGHNA, CDR2 YNFKEQ. This CDR3 is 13 amino acids long. The CDR3 nucleotides are TGTGCCAGCAGTGGAGGCAGGGACACTGAAGCTTTCTTT. Amino acids: CASSGGRDTEAFF.

The chain links TRBV5-6 to TRBJ2-7; D is uncertain. Germline V CDR1 and CDR2: SGHDT, YYEEEE. The V and J ends lost 0 bases and 2 bases respectively, with 9 bases between them. This CDR3 has 14 amino acids. The CDR3 spells CASSLVQPTYEQYF. As DNA, the CDR3 is TGTGCCAGCAGCTTGGTACAGCCTACCTACGAGCAGTACTTC.

There are a few counts of this clonotype. The chain uses TRBV6-5 and TRBJ1-3, with D unresolved. The V end was cut by 7 bases, the J end by 4 bases, with 11 bases between. Germline V gene sequence: CDR1 MNHEY, CDR2 SVGAGI. The CDR3 extends over 13 amino acids. In DNA, the CDR3 is TGTGCCAGCATGAGGACTTCCGGAAACACCATATATTTT. Its translation: CASMRTSGNTIYF.

This clonotype was seen a handful of times. This rearrangement joins TRBV20-1 to TRBJ2-1, with TRBD2 matching 9 bases. V lost 1 base, J lost 4 bases, and 8 bases stayed unmatched. The CDR3 spans 16 residues. Germline lookup yields CDR1 DFQATT and CDR2 SNEGSKA (reference sequence). The CDR3 sequence is CSARVLSGREYNEQFF. The CDR3 DNA sequence: TGCAGTGCTAGAGTCCTTAGCGGGAGAGAATACAATGAGCAGTTCTTC.

This clonotype appeared a few times. This chain links TRBV6-5 with TRBJ2-7; D perhaps matches TRBD2 (6 bases). V was cut by 6 bases and J by 3 bases, with 15 bases left in between. Germline V gene sequence: CDR1 MNHEY, CDR2 SVGAGI. This CDR3 comprises 14 residues. CDR3 region: CASRSVAVLYEQYF. DNA for the CDR3: TGTGCCAGCAGAAGTGTAGCGGTTCTCTACGAGCAGTACTTC.

This clonotype was counted between two and nine times. The chain has TRBV20-1 and TRBJ2-1, with D hard to call. The CDR3 contains 15 residues. Germline CDR1 reads DFQATT; CDR2 reads SNEGSKA (reference sequence). Trimming took off 3 bases at V and 6 bases at J, with 18 bases between the two ends. The CDR3 DNA reads TGCAGTGCTAGGGCCCACCTGGCCCGTACCAATGAGCAGTTCTTC. As protein: CSARAHLARTNEQFF.

This clonotype was recorded a few times. The chain carries TRBV6-2 or TRBV6-3 and TRBJ2-1; TRBD2 matches at 9 bases. The CDR3 is 15 residues long. The junction had 12 bases not matched to a gene; V was cut back by 8 bases and J by 7 bases. CDR1 MNHEY and CDR2 SVGEGT come from the germline V gene. CDR3 in amino acids: CASAHSGRRSNEQFF. The CDR3 DNA follows: TGTGCCAGCGCACACAGCGGGAGGAGGTCGAATGAGCAGTTCTTC.

The table lists this clonotype with many counts. The chain recombines TRBV24-1 with TRBJ1-5; D is unresolved. V lost 3 bases to trimming and J lost 11 bases, with 19 bases between them. The CDR3 consists of 15 residues. Per germline, CDR1 KGHDR and CDR2 SFDVKD. In nucleotides, the CDR3 is TGTGCCACCAGTGATCGCGGACCTTCTCATGCAGCCCAGCATTTT. Residues: CATSDRGPSHAAQHF.

The chain is built from TRBV20-1 and TRBJ2-4; D is undetermined. CDR3 length equals 15 residues. The germline V gene has CDR1 DFQATT and CDR2 SNEGSKA (reference sequence). Trimming stripped 4 bases from V and 5 bases from J, with 18 bases between. The CDR3 DNA reads as TGCAGTGCTACCCCCCCGAATGGCGGAGAAAACATTCAGTACTTC. Translating gives CSATPPNGGENIQYF.